This is a list of T cell receptor beta chains from one sample in a study of identical twins. Each CDR3 protein gets one entry after TCRdb re-called the 5' RACE reads with MiXCR. The sample includes nearly 250,000 distinct CDR3 sequences, about 7% of them seen just once. This sample also belongs to another study, concerning yellow fever vaccine responses in identical twins.

The sample taken for sequencing was memory (CD45RO+) T cells sorted from blood. The receptors were sampled from a woman aged 18-29 years in good health. The conserved cysteine and the conserved F or W are not part of the CDR3 here.

>13|TRBV4-1|TRBJ1-1
ASSQAPGVNTEAF
>12|TRBV7-2|TRBJ1-2
ASSSDLFGDGYT
>13|TRBV29-1|TRBJ2-1
SVTKTSGRANEQF
>15|TRBV25-1|TRBJ1-2
ASSGRGEPNLRGFYT
>11|TRBV20-1|TRBJ1-2
SASGNLNYGYT
>10|TRBV20-1|TRBJ1-1
SVGRLNTEAF
>16|TRBV12-3/TRBV12-4|TRBJ1-5
ASTKRGGSTGFTQPQH
>11|TRBV13|TRBJ2-1
ASDDRVGSEQF
>13|TRBV29-1|TRBJ2-3
SVEARDRDTDTQY
>14|TRBV14|TRBJ2-3
ASSQGRGPGEDTQY
>12|TRBV29-1|TRBJ2-7
SVMRAGGSYEQY
>13|TRBV27|TRBJ2-1
ASSLDAGDWNEQF
>13|TRBV19|TRBJ1-5
ARRAGTGVVQPQH
>12|TRBV6-1|TRBJ2-1
ASSEAAGWDEQF
>13|TRBV20-1|TRBJ2-1
SAAHGDTSYNEQF
>8|TRBV20-1|TRBJ2-5
SARNKTQY
>12|TRBV5-1|TRBJ2-5
ASRFKPGQETQY
>9|TRBV5-6|TRBJ1-6
ASSRNSPLH
>12|TRBV2|TRBJ2-3
ASRTPGLAGRQY
>11|TRBV24-1|TRBJ2-1
ATSGGLYNEQF
>12|TRBV9|TRBJ1-2
ASSAAPANYGYT
>11|TRBV10-3|TRBJ1-5
AISDGGGQPQH
>11|TRBV3-1|TRBJ2-1
ASSQTGAYLEF
>12|TRBV6-1|TRBJ1-1
ASREQGGPTEAF
>15|TRBV4-1|TRBJ2-1
ASSLREGLGSYNEQF
>16|TRBV11-1|TRBJ2-1
ASSSTVGLAGVNNEQF
>11|TRBV3-1|TRBJ2-5
ASTHEARETQY
>10|TRBV20-1|TRBJ2-5
SASTGLETQY
>13|TRBV7-2|TRBJ2-5
ASSLVSGGAETQY
>20|TRBV12-3/TRBV12-4|TRBJ2-3
ASSFTWTLAKAGQGASDTQY
>13|TRBV29-1|TRBJ2-3
SVAGTSGRTDTQY
>13|TRBV3-1|TRBJ2-3
ASSHNRGLGDTQY
>12|TRBV24-1|TRBJ2-1
AVAERERGNEQF
>11|TRBV3-1|TRBJ1-2
ASSHGTVNGYT
>15|TRBV3-1|TRBJ2-7
ASSQSPPGQGSYEQY
>11|TRBV12-3/TRBV12-4|TRBJ1-1
ASSLKLGSEAF
>14|TRBV11-2|TRBJ2-5
ASSPRTGVGQETQY
>14|TRBV7-9|TRBJ2-1
ASSLVDRSIYNEQF
>12|TRBV5-1|TRBJ1-4
ASSRQGVEEKLF
>13|TRBV5-5|TRBJ1-6
ASSSEGAGHSPLH
>11|TRBV12-3/TRBV12-4|TRBJ1-2
ASSLEPTYGYT
>13|TRBV5-6|TRBJ2-2
ASSLGSGGTGELF
>13|TRBV7-6|TRBJ2-5
ASSLARSEQETQY
>12|TRBV10-1|TRBJ2-5
ASSENLGGETQY
>15|TRBV4-1|TRBJ2-5
ASSPRLAGGPRETQY
>13|TRBV6-1|TRBJ2-3
ASSRVKNGTDTQY
>15|TRBV12-3/TRBV12-4|TRBJ2-1
ASRMGPVAGTQAGQF
>9|TRBV20-1|TRBJ2-5
SATPGETQY
>9|TRBV3-1|TRBJ2-1
ASSGWTEQF
>12|TRBV3-1|TRBJ2-5
ASSQDRRFETQY
>12|TRBV27|TRBJ2-6
ASTLRGGANVLT
>14|TRBV15|TRBJ2-1
ATSRIGTSGTYEQF
>11|TRBV6-1|TRBJ1-2
ASRRDGSYGYT
>14|TRBV12-3/TRBV12-4|TRBJ2-3
ASRKTGTGGEDTQY
>13|TRBV11-2|TRBJ1-1
ASSVDRGPNTEAF
>14|TRBV20-1|TRBJ1-5
SARDNGQGDHQPQH
>16|TRBV28|TRBJ2-1
ASSSQYRDRNPRNEQF
>15|TRBV12-3/TRBV12-4|TRBJ2-1
ASSLRGTGLSYNEQF
>10|TRBV12-3/TRBV12-4|TRBJ1-4
ASSFSNEKLF
>13|TRBV24-1|TRBJ2-3
ATSVSVGRTDTQY